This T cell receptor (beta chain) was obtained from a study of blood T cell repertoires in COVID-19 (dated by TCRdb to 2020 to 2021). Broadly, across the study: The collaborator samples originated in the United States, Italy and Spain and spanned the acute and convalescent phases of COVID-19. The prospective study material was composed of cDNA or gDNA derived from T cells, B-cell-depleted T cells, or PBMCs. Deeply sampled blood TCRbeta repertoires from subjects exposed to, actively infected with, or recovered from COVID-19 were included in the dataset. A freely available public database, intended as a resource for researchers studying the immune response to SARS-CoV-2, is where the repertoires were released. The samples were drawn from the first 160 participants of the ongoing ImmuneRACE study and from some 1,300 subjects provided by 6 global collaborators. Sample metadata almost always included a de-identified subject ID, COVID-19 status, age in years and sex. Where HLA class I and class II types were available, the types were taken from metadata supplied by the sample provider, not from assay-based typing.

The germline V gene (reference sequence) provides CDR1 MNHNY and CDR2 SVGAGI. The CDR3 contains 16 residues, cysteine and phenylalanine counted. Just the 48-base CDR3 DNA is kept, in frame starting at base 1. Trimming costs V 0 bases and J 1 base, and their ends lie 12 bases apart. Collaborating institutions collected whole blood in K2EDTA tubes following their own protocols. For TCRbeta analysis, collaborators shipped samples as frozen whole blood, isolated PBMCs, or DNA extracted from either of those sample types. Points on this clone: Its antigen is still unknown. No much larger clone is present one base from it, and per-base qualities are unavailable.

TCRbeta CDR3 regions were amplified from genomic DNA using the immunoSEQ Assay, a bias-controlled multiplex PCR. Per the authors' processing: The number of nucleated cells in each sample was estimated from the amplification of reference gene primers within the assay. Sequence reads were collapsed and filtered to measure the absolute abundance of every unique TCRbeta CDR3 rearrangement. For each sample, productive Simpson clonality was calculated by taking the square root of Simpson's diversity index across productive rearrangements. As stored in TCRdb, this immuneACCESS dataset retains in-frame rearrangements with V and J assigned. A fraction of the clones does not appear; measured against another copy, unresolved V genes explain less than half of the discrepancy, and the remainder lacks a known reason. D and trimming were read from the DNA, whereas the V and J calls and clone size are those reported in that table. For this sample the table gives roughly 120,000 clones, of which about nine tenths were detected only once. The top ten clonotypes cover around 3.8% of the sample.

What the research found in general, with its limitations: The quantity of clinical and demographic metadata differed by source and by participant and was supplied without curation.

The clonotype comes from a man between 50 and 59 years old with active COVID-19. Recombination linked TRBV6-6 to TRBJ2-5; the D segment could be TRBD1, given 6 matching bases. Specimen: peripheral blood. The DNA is TGTGCCAGCAGTTACTCCACAGGGTTAGGCCAAGAGACCCAGTACTTC. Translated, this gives CASSYSTGLGQETQYF.